One and the same sample provided the 30 T cell receptor beta chains below, sequenced in a study of cytomegalovirus exposure and HLA in healthy donors. The PCR had 60 Vbeta and 13 Jbeta primers. The repertoire was sequenced with immunoSEQ multiplex PCR; TCRdb's copy has only in-frame clones and lacks some. Counted here are about 260,000 clones, roughly four fifths occurring once; the ten biggest clones make up 2% to 2.5%. The sequenced sample consisted of PBMCs. These receptors all stem from a woman aged 40 to 50 in good health and CMV-seropositive.

The chain is built from TRBV6-1 and TRBJ2-3; 8 bases map to TRBD1. V was clipped by 7 bases and J by 0 bases; unmatched bases: 3. CDR3 size: 14 residues. The germline gives CDR1 MNHNS, CDR2 SASEGT. The CDR3 loop reads CASNTGGSTDTQYF. CDR3 in DNA: TGTGCCAGCAATACAGGGGGGAGCACAGATACGCAGTATTTT.

V gene TRBV11-3 combines with J gene TRBJ2-7, with TRBD1 as a possible D gene (6 bases). The CDR3 length is 13 residues. The germline V gene has CDR1 SGHNT and CDR2 YENEEA. Trimming shortened V by 3 bases and J by 6 bases, and 12 bases separated the two germline ends. Written as DNA, the CDR3 is TGTGCCAGCAGCTTTCAGGGGTACGCCGAGCAGTACTTC. Amino acid sequence: CASSFQGYAEQYF. Variable domain in full (rest from reference TRBV11-3 and TRBJ2-7): EAGVVQSPRYKIIEKKQPVAFWCNPISGHNTLYWYLQNLGQGPELLIRYENEEAVDDSQLPKDRFSAERLKGVDSTLKIQPAELGDSAVYLCASSFQGYAEQYFGPGTRLTVT.

In the case of this clone: This CDR3 fails to terminate in the conserved phenylalanine or tryptophan, so it likely reflects a read error. This chain joins TRBV5-4 and TRBJ1-2; D remains ambiguous. The germline V and J ends were trimmed by 4 bases and 5 bases, with 9 bases remaining between them. The CDR3 contains 12 residues. Germline V CDR1 and CDR2: SGHNT, YYREEE (reference sequence). As DNA, the CDR3 is TGTGCCAGCAGCCCGGAGTCATATGGCTACACCTCC. It encodes CASSPESYGYTS.

The rearrangement uses TRBV19 and TRBJ2-2, with 12 bases that match TRBD2. CDR3 size: 16 residues. After removal of 8 bases from V and 3 bases from J, the junction contained 7 bases not matched to a gene. The V gene's germline CDR1 is LNHDA and CDR2 SQIVND (reference sequence). As DNA, the CDR3 is TGTGCCAGTGGGCTAGCGGGAGGGCCGGACACCGGGGAGCTGTTTTTT. This translates into CASGLAGGPDTGELFF.

The chain employs TRBV11-3 and TRBJ1-2, with TRBD1 matching 7 bases. The J segment lost 9 bases and the V segment lost 5 bases, leaving 9 bases of the junction unmatched. Germline CDR1 SGHNT, CDR2 YENEEA. The CDR3 is made up of 13 amino acids. The CDR3 DNA reads as TGTGCCAGCAGCCGGGACAGTGTTTATAGCTACACCTTC. As protein: CASSRDSVYSYTF. Full variable domain (rest looked up from reference TRBV11-3 and TRBJ1-2): EAGVVQSPRYKIIEKKQPVAFWCNPISGHNTLYWYLQNLGQGPELLIRYENEEAVDDSQLPKDRFSAERLKGVDSTLKIQPAELGDSAVYLCASSRDSVYSYTFGSGTRLTVV.

J is TRBJ2-3 and V is TRBV10-3; D gene ambiguous. The CDR3 is 11 residues long. Per the germline V gene, CDR1 is ENHRY and CDR2 is SYGVKD. The V end lost 6 bases, the J end lost 2 bases, and 3 bases lay between the germline ends. DNA of the CDR3: TGTGCCATCAGCCACACAGATACGCAGTATTTT. Protein: CAISHTDTQYF.

This chain connects TRBV21-1 to TRBJ1-5. TRBV21-1 constitutes a pseudogene. The CDR3 has 19 residues. As DNA, the CDR3 is TGTGCCAGCAGTATCCGGGATATTCATAAAATAAATAGCAATCAGCCCCAGCATTTT. It is translated as CASSIRDIHKINSNQPQHF.

Concerning this clone itself: The junction and the germline gene differ at one end; a read error may be behind it. The J gene is TRBJ1-2, the V gene TRBV4-2, with 12 nucleotides matching TRBD1. The CDR3 loop spans 16 amino acids. Germline V lookup: CDR1 LGHNA, CDR2 YNFKEQ. In DNA, the CDR3 is TGTGCCAGCAGCCAAGGGGGGACAGGGGGCGGTGGCGGCTGCATCTTC. Translation gives CASSQGGTGGGGGCIF.

The rearrangement joins TRBV19 to TRBJ2-1; no clear D gene. There are 12 residues in the CDR3. Germline values: CDR1 LNHDA, CDR2 SQIVND (reference sequence). Trimming stripped 6 bases from V and 8 bases from J, with 11 bases between. The chain's CDR3 is CASRSLYHEQFF. CDR3 DNA sequence: TGTGCCAGTAGGAGCTTGTACCATGAGCAGTTCTTC. The entire variable domain, with the rest obtained from reference TRBV19 and TRBJ2-1, is as follows: DGGITQSPKYLFRKEGQNVTLSCEQNLNHDAMYWYRQDPGQGLRLIYYSQIVNDFQKGDIAEGYSVSREKKESFPLTVTSAQKNPTAFYLCASRSLYHEQFFGPGTRLTVL.

The CDR3 region is CASSLEGAGEQFF. The DNA of the CDR3 is TGTGCCAGCAGCTTAGAAGGGGCAGGTGAGCAGTTCTTC. This sequence joins TRBV7-9 and TRBJ2-1; D might be TRBD1 (5 bases). CDR3 length equals 13 residues. CDR1 is SEHNR and CDR2 is FQNEAQ in the germline V gene (reference sequence). V was trimmed by 1 base and J by 9 bases, leaving 10 bases between them.

This clone showed up just a few times. CDR3 in amino acids: CASSKGLAGGAYNEQFF. DNA of the CDR3: TGTGCCAGCAGCAAGGGACTAGCGGGAGGAGCCTACAATGAGCAGTTCTTC. V gene TRBV9 combines with J gene TRBJ2-1; 15 nucleotides agree with TRBD2. The CDR3 contains 17 residues. Germline-derived CDR1 and CDR2 are SGDLS and YYNGEE. With 4 bases clipped from V and 2 bases from J, the junction kept 4 bases outside the gene matches.

In its sample, this clone was seen a few times. The chain is built from TRBV7-8 and TRBJ1-5, with 8 positions matching TRBD1. With V trimmed by 7 bases and J by 1 base, 9 bases remained unmatched. There are 16 residues in the CDR3. Germline loops: CDR1 SGHVS, CDR2 FQNEAQ. Written as DNA, the CDR3 is TGTGCCAGCAACCCTCTCGACAGGGGAAGCAATCAGCCCCAGCATTTT. It yields the protein CASNPLDRGSNQPQHF.

The rearrangement uses TRBV5-6 and TRBJ2-7; 11 nucleotides agree with TRBD2. V shed 3 bases and J 5 bases; nucleotides not matched to a gene: 4. This CDR3 spans 14 amino acids. CDR1 SGHDT and CDR2 YYEEEE come from the germline V gene. Here the CDR3 DNA reads TGTGCCAGCAGCTACCCGGGACTAGCGGACGAGCAGTACTTC. Residues: CASSYPGLADEQYF.

The chain uses TRBV11-1 and TRBJ2-7; 9 bases are a match to TRBD2. The trim removed 2 bases at V and 9 bases at J, leaving 23 bases unmatched. Per the germline V gene, CDR1 is SGHAT and CDR2 is FQDESV (reference sequence). The CDR3 totals 19 residues. The CDR3 here is CASSLRRGAPRLAVEGQYF. CDR3 bases: TGTGCCAGCAGCTTAAGGCGGGGGGCCCCGCGACTAGCGGTGGAAGGGCAGTACTTC.

This clone turned up a few times. The V call is TRBV30, the J call TRBJ1-2; 10 bases are shared with TRBD1. Germline assignment: CDR1 GTSNPN and CDR2 SVGIG (reference sequence). CDR3 length: 14 amino acids. V lost 4 bases, J lost 5 bases, and 7 bases stayed unmatched. CDR3 nucleotides: TGTGCCTGGAAGCCTCGGGACAGGGGATATGGCTACACCTTC. The encoded protein is CAWKPRDRGYGYTF.

The chain links TRBV5-6 to TRBJ1-5, with D maybe TRBD1 (6 bases). V lost 4 bases to trimming and J lost 0 bases, with 23 bases between them. CDR1 is SGHDT, CDR2 YYEEEE, per germline. The CDR3 covers 19 residues. The CDR3 sequence: CASSQAGQGLSYSNQPQHF. The CDR3 nucleotides read TGTGCCAGCAGCCAGGCAGGGCAGGGGTTATCGTATAGCAATCAGCCCCAGCATTTT.

This clone was observed a handful of times. V gene TRBV4-1 combines with J gene TRBJ1-4, with a possible D match to TRBD1 (5 bases). Germline V gene lookup returns CDR1 MGHRA and CDR2 YSYEKL. The CDR3 contains 19 residues. V was trimmed by 1 base and J by 7 bases, leaving 25 bases between them. This CDR3 reads CASSQVPQGVSGKAEKLFF. As DNA, the CDR3 is TGCGCCAGCAGCCAAGTACCCCAGGGTGTGTCTGGGAAGGCTGAAAAACTGTTTTTT.

The V call is TRBV6-5, the J call TRBJ1-5; tentative D call: TRBD1 (5 bases). Germline loops: CDR1 MNHEY, CDR2 SVGAGI. Trimming removed 6 bases at V and 5 bases at J, with 11 bases between. The CDR3 extends over 13 amino acids. The CDR3, as DNA: TGTGCCAGCAGCGACAGCTTACATCAGCCCCAGCATTTT. Amino acid sequence: CASSDSLHQPQHF.

This clone appeared a single time. This chain connects TRBV10-3 to TRBJ2-5; a weak D match, TRBD2 (6 bases). CDR1 is ENHRY, CDR2 SYGVKD, per germline. This CDR3 is 11 amino acids long. The V end was cut by 6 bases, the J end by 11 bases, with 13 bases between. CDR3 residues: CAIRGTQEQYF. DNA for the CDR3: TGTGCCATCAGGGGGACTCAAGAGCAGTACTTC.

V and J are TRBV5-1 and TRBJ2-3; no reliable D call. Trimming left V 1 base short and J 2 bases short, with 8 bases between. This CDR3 region has 14 residues. Per the germline V gene, CDR1 is SGHRS and CDR2 is YFSETQ. CDR3 in amino acids: CASSLTVTTDTQYF. In DNA, the CDR3 is TGCGCCAGCAGCTTGACTGTCACCACAGATACGCAGTATTTT.

V gene TRBV7-2 combines with J gene TRBJ1-1; perhaps TRBD1 as D (6 bases). The germline V gene has CDR1 SGHTA and CDR2 FQGNSA. The V and J ends lost 6 bases and 0 bases respectively, with 17 bases between them. The CDR3 spans 16 residues. Here the CDR3 DNA reads TGTGCCAGCAGATACGACAGGTCATATATGAACACTGAAGCTTTCTTT. Translating gives CASRYDRSYMNTEAFF.

The gene calls are TRBV5-4 and TRBJ2-2, with TRBD2 matching over 12 bases. Unmatched junction bases numbered 9, after V lost 5 bases and J lost 4 bases. Germline CDR1 is SGHNT and CDR2 is YYREEE (reference sequence). There are 17 residues in the CDR3. The CDR3 loop is CASSPGPGLAGTGELFF. CDR3 sequence (DNA): TGTGCCAGCAGTCCGGGGCCGGGACTAGCGGGCACCGGGGAGCTGTTTTTT.

A single count supports this clone. This chain uses TRBV30 with TRBJ1-1, with 7 bases identical to TRBD1. The CDR3 extends over 15 amino acids. Trimming removed 1 base from V and 0 bases from J; junction bases left unmatched: 5. CDR1 is GTSNPN and CDR2 is SVGIG in the germline V gene (reference sequence). The CDR3 here is CAWSGWDSVNTEAFF. In DNA form, the CDR3 reads TGTGCCTGGAGTGGGTGGGACAGTGTGAACACTGAAGCTTTCTTT.

CDR3 region: CASSPWDRGRYGYTF. CDR3 nucleotides: TGTGCCAGCAGCCCTTGGGACAGGGGCCGCTATGGCTACACCTTC. The rearrangement links TRBV28 to TRBJ1-2, with 10 bases fitting TRBD1. Germline trimming cut 6 bases from V and 4 bases from J; bases unmatched to any gene: 8. The germline V gene encodes CDR1 MDHEN and CDR2 SYDVKM. The CDR3 is 15 residues long.

This sequence joins TRBV6-6 and TRBJ2-3, with a possible D match to TRBD2 (5 bases). The CDR3 length is 14 residues. Germline V CDR1 and CDR2: MNHNY, SVGAGI (reference sequence). Deletions cut 6 bases from V and 0 bases from J, with 10 bases between. The CDR3 DNA reads as TGTGCCAGCAGCAACCCGGGGAGCACAGATACGCAGTATTTT. Translating it yields CASSNPGSTDTQYF.

This chain uses TRBV6-1 with TRBJ1-5; 7 nucleotides line up with TRBD1. Unmatched junction bases numbered 6, after V lost 2 bases and J lost 5 bases. The CDR3 consists of 15 residues. Germline assignment: CDR1 MNHNS and CDR2 SASEGT. The CDR3, as DNA: TGTGCCAGCAGTGAAAATCGGGGACAGTATCAGCCCCAGCATTTT. As protein: CASSENRGQYQPQHF.

The rearrangement uses TRBV28 and TRBJ2-7, with D perhaps matching TRBD2 (5 bases). CDR1 and CDR2 from the germline V gene are MDHEN and SYDVKM. V dropped 6 bases and J dropped 7 bases, with 10 bases sitting between them. The CDR3 totals 11 residues. The CDR3 DNA is TGTGCCAGCAGCCGCGGGTCGGAGCAGTACTTC. Its protein is CASSRGSEQYF.

The chain joins TRBV4-3 to TRBJ1-2; TRBD1 is a possible D gene (5 bases). Germline V gene data show CDR1 as LGHNA and CDR2 as YSLEER. The CDR3 sequence is 13 residues long. The V end lost 0 bases, the J end lost 4 bases, and 6 bases lay between the germline ends. The CDR3 loop reads CASSQEQGYGYTF. CDR3 nucleotide sequence: TGCGCCAGCAGCCAAGAGCAGGGCTATGGCTACACCTTC.

This chain connects TRBV30 to TRBJ2-1; 10 bases agree with TRBD2. Germline V gene data show CDR1 as GTSNPN and CDR2 as SVGIG (reference sequence). J gave up 7 bases and V 0 bases, and 9 bases lay outside the gene matches. The CDR3 is made up of 16 amino acids. CDR3 coding DNA: TGTGCCTGGAGTGTAAGGTCTAGCGGGAGATCAAATGAGCAGTTCTTC. Its protein is CAWSVRSSGRSNEQFF.

This clone was recorded only once. The chain recombines TRBV19 with TRBJ2-7, with 7 bases matching TRBD1. Germline V gene data show CDR1 as LNHDA and CDR2 as SQIVND (reference sequence). The CDR3 is made up of 14 amino acids. The V segment lost 3 bases and the J segment 6 bases; nucleotides outside the gene matches: 8. In nucleotides, the CDR3 is TGTGCCAGTAGTATCCAGACAGGGTTCGCCGAGCAGTACTTC. Translating it yields CASSIQTGFAEQYF.